A single sample is the source of the 7 T cell receptor beta chains below, sequenced in a study of Ad26.COV2.S vaccination and SARS-CoV-2 variants. Produced via immunoSEQ multiplex PCR; TCRdb's table is partial and in-frame only. The data contain hundreds of thousands of clones, approximately 90% of them singletons. Stated treatment: about 20 received Ad26.COV2.S at low or high dose, single or two shots; several received placebo; per-sample allocation not given. Samples came from day 63 after the first vaccine or placebo injection. The source material was peripheral blood, sampled in a trial of Ad26.COV2.S vaccine versus placebo. These receptors all come from a person aged 18-60 years who received the Ad26.COV2.S COVID-19 vaccine or a placebo.

The chain uses TRBV11-2 and TRBJ2-1, with D possibly called TRBD1 or TRBD2 (5 bases each). The germline CDR1 and CDR2 sequences are SGHAT and FQNNGV. V shed 1 base and J shed 0 bases, with 10 bases lying between them. The CDR3 has 16 residues. The CDR3 spells CASSLGGTRSYNEQFF. CDR3 in DNA: TGTGCCAGCAGCTTAGGGGGGACCCGCTCCTACAATGAGCAGTTCTTC.

The rearrangement joins TRBV29-1 to TRBJ2-1; tentatively, D is TRBD1 or TRBD2 (5 bases each). The length of the CDR3 is 14 residues. V lost 4 bases and J 0 bases, leaving 10 bases between the germline ends. CDR1 SQVTM and CDR2 ANQGSEA come from the germline V gene. CDR3 sequence (DNA): TGCAGCGTTGGGGGGAGCAGCTCCTACAATGAGCAGTTCTTC. Its protein is CSVGGSSSYNEQFF.

CDR3 amino acids: CASSVGGALPEQYF. The CDR3 DNA reads as TGTGCCAGCAGTGTCGGGGGTGCTCTGCCCGAGCAGTACTTC. The V gene is TRBV2, the J gene TRBJ2-7, with D perhaps TRBD2 (6 bases). The germline V gene encodes CDR1 SNHLY and CDR2 FYNNEI. With 4 bases removed from V and 6 bases from J, the gap between germline ends came to 16 bases. The CDR3 contains 14 residues.

The gene calls are TRBV3-1 (or the pseudogene TRBV3-2) and TRBJ1-2; 9 positions agree with TRBD1. The CDR3 contains 15 residues. Germline assignment: CDR1 LGHDT and CDR2 YNNKEL (reference sequence). V lost 0 bases and J lost 3; bases outside the gene matches: 2. In DNA, the CDR3 is TGTGCCAGCAGCCAAGATACAGGGGGCGACTATGGCTACACCTTC. Residues: CASSQDTGGDYGYTF.

V is TRBV7-2 and J is TRBJ2-1; D unclear. Germline V gene lookup returns CDR1 SGHTA and CDR2 FQGNSA. The CDR3 runs to 16 residues. V gave up 2 bases and J gave up 5 bases, with 16 bases separating them. CDR3: CASSLRRAAPNNEQFF. Written as DNA, the CDR3 is TGTGCCAGCAGCTTACGTAGGGCCGCACCCAACAATGAGCAGTTCTTC.

The rearrangement links TRBV28 to TRBJ2-3; 10 bases are shared with TRBD2. This CDR3 has 15 residues. V lost 1 base to trimming and J lost 4 bases; unmatched junction nucleotides: 2. CDR1 is MDHEN and CDR2 is SYDVKM in the germline V gene. CDR3 amino acids: CASSLLAGGADTQYF. CDR3 DNA sequence: TGTGCCAGCAGTTTATTAGCGGGAGGCGCAGATACGCAGTATTTT.

CDR3 DNA: TGTGCCAGCACCCCGGGACTCCCGGGGCTTAGCACAGATACGCAGTATTTT. Translated: CASTPGLPGLSTDTQYF. This chain joins TRBV27 and TRBJ2-3; D may be TRBD2 (6 bases). Trimming took 7 bases from V and 0 from J, leaving 20 bases between them. CDR1 is MNHEY and CDR2 is SMNVEV in the germline V gene (reference sequence). The CDR3 extends over 17 amino acids.